This T cell receptor beta chain was sequenced in a study of T-cell memory formation after mild COVID-19. Notes on the study in general: Those CD4+ clones that contracted were mainly in CM and EM (CD8+ ones in EMRA). For second-wave clones that peaked at day 37, SARS-CoV-2 specificity went unverified.

To note about this clonotype: Its antigen is not known.

This CDR3 is 14 amino acids long. Trimming pared 7 bases from V and 5 bases from J, leaving 15 bases between. Looked up from germline, CDR1 is LNHNV and CDR2 is YYDKDF (reference sequence). Each CDR3 protein gets one entry after TCRdb re-called the 5' RACE reads with MiXCR. The sample holds about 470,000 distinct CDR3 sequences, about 23% seen once. The TCR was taken from an adult woman who had mild COVID-19 (a few samples of this study predate the infection). Cell type and time point are not known. Sample: PBMCs or a T cell subset sorted from them (not recorded which). This chain joins TRBV15 and TRBJ1-5; a possible D gene is TRBD1 (6 bases). CDR3 DNA sequence: TGTGCCACCACCACGTGGGGGGCTGATCAGCCCCAGCATTTT. Translating gives CATTTWGADQPQHF.